This TCR beta chain was obtained from a study of cytotoxic CD8 clonotypes in ibrutinib-treated CLL. Broader study findings: Clonality was elevated at ibrutinib response and had returned toward baseline at progression.

The CDR3 consists of 15 residues. V shed 5 bases and J shed 8 bases, with 16 bases lying between them. Per the germline V gene, CDR1 is SGHTA and CDR2 is FQGNSA. Measured with immunoSEQ multiplex PCR; TCRdb has only the in-frame clones, and not every one. Here the sample spans 20,000 to 25,000 clones, approximately 71% being singletons. Remarks on this clone: Its target is not known.

The sample consisted of PBMCs, taken after 12 months of ibrutinib treatment. This chain connects TRBV7-2 to TRBJ1-6; D perhaps matches TRBD1 (5 bases). The TCR comes from a human donor with chronic lymphocytic leukemia. CDR3 bases: TGTGCCAGCAGCCGAAGCAGGGTACCAGATTCACCCCTCCACTTT. It is translated as CASSRSRVPDSPLHF.